These T cell receptor beta chains were read from a single sample in a study of human T cells and chemical hapten exposure. Using its own MiXCR run on the RACE reads, TCRdb lists one record per CDR3 protein. The table records approximately 370,000 distinct CDR3 sequences, approximately 5.8% of them present only once. The specimen comprised whole blood, sampled in connection with sensitization to the hapten diphenylcyclopropenone (DPC). These receptors came from a woman aged 18-29 years with alopecia areata. Some clones in this sample may be carry-over from other donors' samples. Both conserved end residues are part of each CDR3. D genes are given only for firm matches.

d_gene: NA
v_gene: TRBV11-2
j_gene: TRBJ2-1
CDR3aa: CASSSPGPHNEQFF

d_gene: TRBD1
v_gene: TRBV11-2
j_gene: TRBJ2-7
CDR3aa: CASSLDQGDASEQYF

d_gene: NA
v_gene: TRBV7-8
j_gene: TRBJ2-7
CDR3aa: CASPRPKNYEQYF

d_gene: NA
v_gene: TRBV5-5
j_gene: TRBJ2-1
CDR3aa: CASSFTNNEQFF

d_gene: NA
v_gene: TRBV3-1
j_gene: TRBJ1-3
CDR3aa: CASSQDPSDSGNTIYF

d_gene: NA
v_gene: TRBV10-3
j_gene: TRBJ2-1
CDR3aa: CATSGSGVVNEQFF

d_gene: TRBD1
v_gene: TRBV6-2/TRBV6-3
j_gene: TRBJ1-5
CDR3aa: CASSYTGTGGSQPQHF

d_gene: NA
v_gene: TRBV29-1
j_gene: TRBJ1-1
CDR3aa: CSVGGLEPLTEAFF

d_gene: NA
v_gene: TRBV20-1
j_gene: TRBJ2-3
CDR3aa: CSARRAGPTDTQYF

d_gene: TRBD1
v_gene: TRBV28
j_gene: TRBJ1-5
CDR3aa: CAGGQDSNQPQHF

d_gene: NA
v_gene: TRBV6-2/TRBV6-3
j_gene: TRBJ1-5
CDR3aa: CASSYKEGRALSNQPQHF

d_gene: TRBD2
v_gene: TRBV7-3
j_gene: TRBJ2-1
CDR3aa: CASSPRDGGAYEQFF

d_gene: NA
v_gene: TRBV3-1
j_gene: TRBJ1-6
CDR3aa: CASSQETISYNSPLHF

d_gene: NA
v_gene: TRBV10-3
j_gene: TRBJ2-2
CDR3aa: CAIKPSLGSGELFF

d_gene: TRBD1
v_gene: TRBV7-9
j_gene: TRBJ2-6
CDR3aa: CASSLFGRGLSGANVLTF

d_gene: TRBD1
v_gene: TRBV6-5
j_gene: TRBJ1-6
CDR3aa: CASISTGGTLHF

d_gene: NA
v_gene: TRBV6-5
j_gene: TRBJ2-7
CDR3aa: CASSYAAGESHEQYF

d_gene: TRBD2
v_gene: TRBV29-1
j_gene: TRBJ2-1
CDR3aa: CSGLTSGGINEQFF

d_gene: TRBD1
v_gene: TRBV28
j_gene: TRBJ1-4
CDR3aa: CASSLGTGSGDKLFF

d_gene: NA
v_gene: TRBV7-6
j_gene: TRBJ1-1
CDR3aa: CASSLVAGAGTEAFF

d_gene: NA
v_gene: TRBV25-1
j_gene: TRBJ2-5
CDR3aa: CASSARLHQETQYF

d_gene: NA
v_gene: TRBV3-1
j_gene: TRBJ2-5
CDR3aa: CASSQPGRLQETQYF

d_gene: NA
v_gene: TRBV28
j_gene: TRBJ1-4
CDR3aa: CASSVRSSNEKLFF

d_gene: NA
v_gene: TRBV20-1
j_gene: TRBJ2-5
CDR3aa: CSARDPTGFQETQYF

d_gene: NA
v_gene: TRBV5-6
j_gene: TRBJ1-1
CDR3aa: CASSVLGAADVNPEAFF

d_gene: NA
v_gene: TRBV6-2/TRBV6-3
j_gene: TRBJ2-1
CDR3aa: CASSYSAIHSYNEQFF

d_gene: NA
v_gene: TRBV6-1
j_gene: TRBJ1-5
CDR3aa: CASSELGGVSNQPQHF

d_gene: NA
v_gene: TRBV4-2
j_gene: TRBJ2-6
CDR3aa: CASSQVSRANVLTF

d_gene: TRBD1
v_gene: TRBV5-1
j_gene: TRBJ1-6
CDR3aa: CASSSWTGGGDSPLHF

d_gene: TRBD2
v_gene: TRBV4-3
j_gene: TRBJ2-5
CDR3aa: CASSQDLRLAGAYQETQYF

d_gene: NA
v_gene: TRBV7-8
j_gene: TRBJ1-1
CDR3aa: CASRQGRSTEAFF

d_gene: TRBD1
v_gene: TRBV20-1
j_gene: TRBJ2-7
CDR3aa: CSAPNPRQGLLRAPLF

d_gene: NA
v_gene: TRBV7-9
j_gene: TRBJ1-6
CDR3aa: CASSLEYSGSPLHF

d_gene: NA
v_gene: TRBV7-8
j_gene: TRBJ1-5
CDR3aa: CASSLKEGSSNQPQHF

d_gene: TRBD1
v_gene: TRBV12-3/TRBV12-4
j_gene: TRBJ1-1
CDR3aa: CASSLALGTGGDYTEAFF

d_gene: NA
v_gene: TRBV5-1
j_gene: TRBJ1-1
CDR3aa: CASSPPGPGDEAFF

d_gene: NA
v_gene: TRBV5-1
j_gene: TRBJ1-1
CDR3aa: CASSLARFQTEAFF

d_gene: NA
v_gene: TRBV3-1
j_gene: TRBJ1-2
CDR3aa: CASSQGHSNYGYTF

d_gene: NA
v_gene: TRBV29-1
j_gene: TRBJ2-7
CDR3aa: CSVPYGAEQYF

d_gene: NA
v_gene: TRBV20-1
j_gene: TRBJ2-1
CDR3aa: CSARENEQFF

d_gene: NA
v_gene: TRBV10-3
j_gene: TRBJ2-2
CDR3aa: CAISTGTGELFF

d_gene: NA
v_gene: TRBV4-1
j_gene: TRBJ1-2
CDR3aa: CASSPQVPYSYGYTF

d_gene: NA
v_gene: TRBV3-1
j_gene: TRBJ2-3
CDR3aa: CASSQGSGTDTQYF

d_gene: TRBD1
v_gene: TRBV18
j_gene: TRBJ2-2
CDR3aa: CASSPTGAGELFF

d_gene: NA
v_gene: TRBV5-4
j_gene: TRBJ2-6
CDR3aa: CASSLPVAGANVLTF

d_gene: TRBD1
v_gene: TRBV6-2/TRBV6-3
j_gene: TRBJ2-2
CDR3aa: CASSWTGETGELFF

d_gene: TRBD1
v_gene: TRBV5-1
j_gene: TRBJ2-7
CDR3aa: CASSFTGTGAGEQYF

d_gene: NA
v_gene: TRBV5-1
j_gene: TRBJ1-4
CDR3aa: CASSLGREEEKLFF

d_gene: NA
v_gene: TRBV28
j_gene: TRBJ2-7
CDR3aa: CASSSSPSEQYF

d_gene: NA
v_gene: TRBV5-1
j_gene: TRBJ2-5
CDR3aa: CASSPTERETQYF

d_gene: TRBD1
v_gene: TRBV29-1
j_gene: TRBJ2-3
CDR3aa: CSVPRRTGITDTQYF

d_gene: TRBD1
v_gene: TRBV28
j_gene: TRBJ1-6
CDR3aa: CASSADRGWDSPLHF

d_gene: NA
v_gene: TRBV29-1
j_gene: TRBJ1-1
CDR3aa: CSVEVGQRTEAFF

d_gene: TRBD1
v_gene: TRBV4-1
j_gene: TRBJ2-6
CDR3aa: CASSQVVGQGAGANVLTF

d_gene: NA
v_gene: TRBV7-2
j_gene: TRBJ2-6
CDR3aa: CASKASGANVLTF

d_gene: NA
v_gene: TRBV10-3
j_gene: TRBJ1-5
CDR3aa: CAISESVAPPGSQPQHF

d_gene: NA
v_gene: TRBV6-2/TRBV6-3
j_gene: TRBJ1-1
CDR3aa: CASSARQRRNTEAFF